This T cell receptor (beta chain) was profiled in a study of beta chain features in type 1 diabetes. Study-level findings and limits: Among all four CD4+ subsets, Type 1 diabetes patients had TCRB CDR3s that were moderately but significantly shorter.

The CDR3 sequence is 13 residues long. Expressed TCRB transcripts got sequenced, as all isolated RNA was reverse transcribed. The repertoire was sequenced with immunoSEQ multiplex PCR; TCRdb's copy has only in-frame clones and lacks some. Of hundreds of thousands of clones in the sample, about an eighth were seen once. This clone occurred a few times. Its target is unknown. V is TRBV21-1 and J is TRBJ2-7; the D segment call TRBD1 is taken from the table without a DNA check. TRBV21-1 is a listed pseudogene. Sequencing was performed on naive CD4+ T cells from blood. This receptor was taken from a man between 18 and 35 years old with type 1 diabetes. This chain's CDR3 is CASLDRHSYEQYF. The DNA of the CDR3 is TGTGCCAGCCTGGACAGACACTCCTACGAGCAGTACTTC.